Shown below are 25 T cell receptor beta chains from a single sample sequenced in a study of neurological immune-mediated disorders. One entry per CDR3 protein, called by TCRdb with MiXCR from the 5' RACE reads. The table has fewer than 110,000 distinct CDR3 sequences, roughly a tenth seen once. The time point is: longitudinal time-point 3. Sequenced input: PBMCs. The origin of the receptors is a female donor with HTLV-1-associated myelopathy (HAM/TSP).

This chain joins TRBV19 and TRBJ1-2; D is unclear. The length of the CDR3 is 15 residues. V lost 5 bases to trimming and J lost 6 bases, with 19 bases between them. Per germline, CDR1 LNHDA and CDR2 SQIVND (reference sequence). The CDR3 is CASSSNSPLRHGYTF. In DNA form, the CDR3 reads TGTGCCAGTAGTTCCAACTCCCCGTTGAGGCATGGCTACACCTTC.

This clonotype was found many times. This chain uses TRBV5-1 with TRBJ2-5, with no clear D. The CDR3 has 13 amino acids. The V end lost 0 bases, the J end lost 3 bases, and 6 bases lay between the germline ends. Germline-derived CDR1 and CDR2 are SGHRS and YFSETQ. As DNA, the CDR3 is TGCGCCAGCAGCTTGGCCGTCGAAGAGACCCAGTACTTC. It translates to CASSLAVEETQYF.

This clonotype was observed at least ten times. The chain has TRBV18 and TRBJ2-7; no reliable D call. Germline V gene data show CDR1 as KGHSH and CDR2 as LQKENI. V was shortened by 5 bases and J by 7 bases, with 15 bases between the two germline ends. CDR3 length equals 13 residues. The CDR3: CASSKGGIYEQYF. The CDR3 region has the DNA TGTGCCAGCTCAAAAGGTGGGATTTATGAGCAGTACTTC.

This clonotype came up many times. The chain uses TRBV2 and TRBJ1-2; 8 nucleotides agree with TRBD1. CDR1 SNHLY and CDR2 FYNNEI come from the germline V gene. The CDR3 is made up of 15 amino acids. The J segment lost 2 bases and the V segment lost 8 bases, leaving 10 bases of the junction unmatched. The CDR3 sequence: CASREQGAANYGYTF. CDR3 bases: TGTGCCAGCCGCGAGCAGGGGGCCGCAAACTATGGCTACACCTTC. Full variable domain (outside the CDR3, taken from reference TRBV2 and TRBJ1-2): EPEVTQTPSHQVTQMGQEVILRCVPISNHLYFYWYRQILGQKVEFLVSFYNNEISEKSEIFDDQFSVERPDGSNFTLKIRSTKLEDSAMYFCASREQGAANYGYTFGSGTRLTVV.

As regards this clonotype: A clone one base away is much larger, so this may be a read error. This chain links TRBV21-1 with TRBJ1-5; the table names TRBD1, a call not compared with the DNA. TRBV21-1 is given as a pseudogene. This CDR3 region has 19 residues. Here the CDR3 DNA reads TGTGCCAGCAGCAAAGAATGGGAGGTGACAGGGAAAATCAATCAGCCCCAGCATTTT. Protein product: CASSKEWEVTGKINQPQHF.

This clonotype has only a few counts. The chain combines TRBV5-1 with TRBJ2-6; D gene unclear. Trimming took off 1 base at V and 0 bases at J, with 11 bases between the two ends. This CDR3 spans 17 amino acids. Germline assignment: CDR1 SGHRS and CDR2 YFSETQ. CDR3 sequence: CASSLTNGNSGANVLTF. CDR3 in DNA: TGCGCCAGCAGCTTGACGAACGGAAACTCTGGGGCCAACGTCCTGACTTTC.

This clonotype came up many times. CDR3 nucleotides: TGCGCCAGCAGCTTGGCAGCGGGGGGATACGAGCAGTACTTC. It specifies CASSLAAGGYEQYF. The V call is TRBV5-1, the J call TRBJ2-7; TRBD2 matches 9 bases. J gave up 4 bases and V 0 bases, and 2 bases lay outside the gene matches. The CDR3 loop spans 14 amino acids. Germline-derived CDR1 and CDR2 are SGHRS and YFSETQ.

The genes are TRBV5-1 and TRBJ2-2; D possibly uses TRBD1 or TRBD2 (6 bases each). Deletions cut 1 base from V and 3 bases from J, with 13 bases between. The CDR3 is 16 amino acids. Germline V gene data show CDR1 as SGHRS and CDR2 as YFSETQ. CDR3 amino acids: CASSLSGGLHTGELFF. The CDR3 DNA reads as TGCGCCAGCAGCTTGTCCGGGGGCCTCCACACCGGGGAGCTGTTTTTT.

This clonotype was seen many times. This chain uses TRBV5-1 with TRBJ1-1; D possibly corresponds to TRBD1 (5 bases). CDR3 size: 14 residues. Germline V CDR1 and CDR2: SGHRS, YFSETQ. V gave up 0 bases and J gave up 3 bases, with 9 bases separating them. The CDR3 loop is CASSLDRPDTEAFF. The CDR3 nucleotides read TGCGCCAGCAGCTTGGACAGGCCTGACACTGAAGCTTTCTTT.

Relative to its sample, this clonotype is medium-sized (0.01 to 0.1%). V gene TRBV5-1 combines with J gene TRBJ2-1, with TRBD1 identical over 7 bases. CDR3 length equals 15 residues. Trimming removed 0 bases from V and 8 bases from J; junction bases left unmatched: 8. Looked up from germline, CDR1 is SGHRS and CDR2 is YFSETQ. The CDR3 nucleotides are TGCGCCAGCAGCTTGGCTCGACAGGGAAGCGATGAGCAGTTCTTC. It is translated as CASSLARQGSDEQFF.

This clonotype came up many times. This chain links TRBV5-1 with TRBJ2-6; D call uncertain. The CDR3 is 16 residues long. Trimming took off 3 bases at V and 2 bases at J, with 12 bases between the two ends. Germline CDR1 reads SGHRS; CDR2 reads YFSETQ. CDR3 sequence (DNA): TGCGCCAGCAGCTCAGGCGATTCCCCTGGGGCCAACGTCCTGACTTTC. Amino acid sequence: CASSSGDSPGANVLTF.

This clonotype was seen more than once but under ten times. The chain combines TRBV10-2 with TRBJ2-7, with no clear D. Germline CDR1 is WSHSY and CDR2 is SAAADI. Trimming took 4 bases from V and 6 from J, leaving 13 bases between them. This CDR3 contains 13 residues. Written as DNA, the CDR3 is TGCGCCAGCAGTGGCTTCATCTCTGGCGAGCAGTACTTC. Its translation is CASSGFISGEQYF.

This clonotype showed up many times. J is TRBJ2-7 and V is TRBV5-1; D remains unclear. Germline loops: CDR1 SGHRS, CDR2 YFSETQ. The CDR3 spans 13 residues. V was clipped by 0 bases and J by 2 bases, with 6 bases between them. The CDR3 DNA follows: TGCGCCAGCAGCTTGGAATGGGCCTACGAGCAGTACTTC. It is translated as CASSLEWAYEQYF. Looking up the rest from reference TRBV5-1 and TRBJ2-7 gives the full variable domain: KAGVTQTPRYLIKTRGQQVTLSCSPISGHRSVSWYQQTPGQGLQFLFEYFSETQRNKGNFPGRFSGRQFSNSRSEMNVSTLELGDSALYLCASSLEWAYEQYFGPGTRLTVT.

This clonotype was counted ten times or more. The chain carries TRBV20-1 and TRBJ2-2; D gene uncertain. The ends were cut back, 6 bases at V and 2 bases at J, with 10 bases in the middle. The CDR3 length is 13 residues. From germline, CDR1 is DFQATT and CDR2 SNEGSKA (reference sequence). CDR3 coding DNA: TGCAGTGCGAAGGGTTTCAACACCGGGGAGCTGTTTTTT. Amino acids: CSAKGFNTGELFF.

V and J are TRBV19 and TRBJ2-2; no clear D. Germline assignment: CDR1 LNHDA and CDR2 SQIVND (reference sequence). This CDR3 is 15 amino acids long. The V end was cut by 6 bases, the J end by 6 bases, with 17 bases between. CDR3 coding DNA: TGTGCCAGTAGCAACATCCGAACCTGGGCCGGGGAGCTGTTTTTT. This encodes CASSNIRTWAGELFF.

This clonotype has a count of ten or more. An end of the junction differs from the germline gene, which may be a read error. The chain couples TRBV15 to TRBJ2-1, with 7 bases that match TRBD2. Germline V gene sequence: CDR1 LNHNV, CDR2 YYDKDF (reference sequence). The CDR3 has 15 residues. CDR3 bases: TGTGCTACCAGCGGGAACACCGACTCCTACAATGAGCAGTTCTTC. Its protein is CATSGNTDSYNEQFF.

This clonotype was counted ten times or more. The chain employs TRBV12-3 or TRBV12-4 and TRBJ1-4, with 9 bases identical to TRBD1. CDR3 length: 14 amino acids. The J segment lost 4 bases and the V segment lost 4 bases, leaving 1 base of the junction unmatched. The CDR3 sequence is CASSSTGGNEKLFF. The CDR3 region has the DNA TGTGCCAGCAGTTCGACAGGGGGTAATGAAAAACTGTTTTTT.

This clonotype has at least ten counts. The V call is TRBV10-2, the J call TRBJ2-3; the D gene is possibly TRBD2 (6 bases). This CDR3 spans 17 amino acids. V lost 0 bases and J 3 bases, leaving 16 bases between the germline ends. CDR1 and CDR2 (germline): WSHSY, SAAADI. The CDR3 reads CASSESRPGVITDTQYF. The CDR3 DNA reads TGCGCCAGCAGTGAGTCGAGGCCGGGGGTAATTACAGATACGCAGTATTTT.

This clonotype has a count of ten or more. In DNA form, the CDR3 reads TGCAGCGTTGACAGGGGAGGAACGGGCTACACCTTC. Its translation: CSVDRGGTGYTF. The chain employs TRBV29-1 and TRBJ1-2; TRBD1 is a possible D gene (6 bases). V was trimmed by 3 bases and J by 8 bases, leaving 13 bases between them. Germline loops: CDR1 SQVTM, CDR2 ANQGSEA. The CDR3 is 12 amino acids.

This clonotype occurred many times. This chain joins TRBV18 and TRBJ2-1; D unresolved. Germline V lookup: CDR1 KGHSH, CDR2 LQKENI. The V gene lost 0 bases and the J gene lost 3 bases, with 3 bases spanning the gap. The CDR3 covers 13 residues. Here the CDR3 DNA reads TGTGCCAGCTCACCACCGGGCTACAATGAGCAGTTCTTC. Translated, it gives CASSPPGYNEQFF.

Many counts were recorded for this clonotype. V gene TRBV14 combines with J gene TRBJ2-7, with TRBD1 identical over 8 bases. The CDR3 extends over 15 amino acids. Germline V gene data show CDR1 as SGHDN and CDR2 as FVKESK. V was pared by 3 bases and J by 1 base, with 5 bases of the junction left unmatched. The CDR3 protein is CASSHLGQGSYEQYF. CDR3 coding DNA: TGTGCCAGCAGCCACCTAGGACAGGGATCCTACGAGCAGTACTTC.

At least ten counts were recorded for this clonotype. The chain employs TRBV5-1 and TRBJ2-1; D gene uncertain. The V end was cut by 7 bases, the J end by 0 bases, with 14 bases between. Germline assignment: CDR1 SGHRS and CDR2 YFSETQ. The CDR3 is made up of 15 amino acids. In DNA, the CDR3 is TGCGCCAGCCGAGCTTATCCAGACTCCTACAATGAGCAGTTCTTC. This codes for CASRAYPDSYNEQFF.

This clonotype appeared many times. The chain links TRBV5-5 to TRBJ2-1, with a possible D match to TRBD2 (6 bases). CDR3 length equals 16 residues. Germline V gene sequence: CDR1 SGHKS, CDR2 YYEKEE (reference sequence). Trimming shortened V by 4 bases and J by 6 bases, and 20 bases separated the two germline ends. The CDR3: CASSTKRPLGGNEQFF. CDR3 in DNA: TGTGCCAGCAGCACCAAAAGGCCTTTGGGGGGCAATGAGCAGTTCTTC.

This clonotype was counted many times. The V call is TRBV20-1, the J call TRBJ1-5; 10 bases map to TRBD1. Trimming removed 3 bases from V and 0 bases from J; junction bases left unmatched: 5. Germline CDR1 is DFQATT and CDR2 is SNEGSKA (reference sequence). The CDR3 extends over 16 amino acids. CDR3 nucleotides: TGCAGTGCTAGTCGGGACAGGGGATATAGCAATCAGCCCCAGCATTTT. Protein product: CSASRDRGYSNQPQHF.

This clonotype was found many times. The chain couples TRBV7-3 to TRBJ2-2; TRBD2 aligns across 14 bases. There are 19 residues in the CDR3. Germline V lookup: CDR1 SGHTA, CDR2 FQGTGA. Trimming took 4 bases from V and 2 from J; bases not matched to a gene: 9. CDR3 amino acids: CASSSKGTSGGDNTGELFF. The CDR3 region has the DNA TGTGCCAGCAGCTCGAAAGGGACTAGCGGGGGAGACAACACCGGGGAGCTGTTTTTT.